This entry concerns a single T cell receptor (beta chain). As to treatment: roughly 20 received Ad26.COV2.S at low or high dose, single or two shots; about 5 received placebo; per-sample allocation not given. Day 63 after the first injection of vaccine or placebo was the sampling time. TCRdb keeps only in-frame clones here, not all; method: immunoSEQ multiplex PCR. The repertoire includes approximately 450,000 clones, approximately 92% of them detected once, and less than 15% sits in the top ten. The data were taken from a study of Ad26.COV2.S vaccination and SARS-CoV-2 variants. With V trimmed by 0 bases and J by 3 bases, 1 base remained unmatched. Germline CDR1 is KGHSH and CDR2 is LQKENI. CDR3 length equals 14 residues.

This TCR came from a person aged 18-60 years who received the Ad26.COV2.S COVID-19 vaccine or a placebo. The sequenced sample was peripheral blood, obtained in a trial of Ad26.COV2.S vaccine versus placebo. The gene calls are TRBV18 and TRBJ2-7; TRBD1 aligns across 8 bases. CDR3 amino acids: CASSPPTGVYEQYF. DNA for the CDR3: TGTGCCAGCTCACCACCGACAGGGGTCTACGAGCAGTACTTC.